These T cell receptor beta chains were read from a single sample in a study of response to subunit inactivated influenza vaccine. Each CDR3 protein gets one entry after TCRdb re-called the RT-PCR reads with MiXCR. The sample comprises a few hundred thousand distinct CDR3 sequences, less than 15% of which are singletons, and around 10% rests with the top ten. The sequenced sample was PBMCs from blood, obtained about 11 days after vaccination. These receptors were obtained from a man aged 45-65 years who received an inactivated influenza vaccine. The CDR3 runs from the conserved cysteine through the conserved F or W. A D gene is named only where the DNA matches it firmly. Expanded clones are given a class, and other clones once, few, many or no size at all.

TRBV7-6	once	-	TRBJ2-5	TGTGCCTGCAGCTTAAATTCGGTCCAGTACTTC	CACSLNSVQYF
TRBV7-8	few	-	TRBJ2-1	TGTGCCAGCAGCTTTTCCGGGGTCTCCTACAATGAGCAGTTCTTC	CASSFSGVSYNEQFF
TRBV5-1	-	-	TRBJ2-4	TGCGCCAGCAGCTTGGGAGAGGACCGGGTAGCCAAAAACATTCAGTACTTC	CASSLGEDRVAKNIQYF
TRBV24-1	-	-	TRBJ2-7	TGTGCCACCGCCCCCACGGGGAACAGGGCCGAGCAGTACTTC	CATAPTGNRAEQYF
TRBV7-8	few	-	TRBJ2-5	TGTGCCAGCAGCTTAGAACCCTGGAAGACCCAGTACTTC	CASSLEPWKTQYF
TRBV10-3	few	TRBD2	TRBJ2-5	TGTGCCATCAGTGAGTCTACCCTAGCGGGAGTTGGGGAGACCCAGTACTTC	CAISESTLAGVGETQYF
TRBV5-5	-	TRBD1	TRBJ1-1	TGTGCCAGCAGCTTTGGAAGCGGGACAGGGACGACTGAAGCTTTCTTT	CASSFGSGTGTTEAFF
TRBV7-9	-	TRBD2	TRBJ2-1	TGTGCCAGCAGCAAGGGACTAGCGGGAGGCGACAATGAGCAGTTCTTC	CASSKGLAGGDNEQFF
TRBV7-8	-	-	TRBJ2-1	TGTGCCAGCAATTTAGCGTCCACCCCCTACAATGAGCAGTTCTTC	CASNLASTPYNEQFF
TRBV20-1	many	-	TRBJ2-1	TGCAGTGCTGGGGGGGCTAGCGGAATCTACAATGAGCAGTTCTTC	CSAGGASGIYNEQFF
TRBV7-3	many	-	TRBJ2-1	TGTGCCAGCAGCCGCACTTCAACTAGTCAAGTTCAGTTCTTC	CASSRTSTSQVQFF
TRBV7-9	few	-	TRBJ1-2	TGTGCCAGCAGCCTAAACAGGGACGGCTACACCTTC	CASSLNRDGYTF
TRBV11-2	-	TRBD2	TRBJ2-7	TGTGCCAGCAGCTTAGTGCCTAGCGGCTCCTACGAGCAGTACTTC	CASSLVPSGSYEQYF
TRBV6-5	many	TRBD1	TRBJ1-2	TGTGCCAGCAGTTACGGCCAGGGGGTCGACTATGGCTACACCTTC	CASSYGQGVDYGYTF
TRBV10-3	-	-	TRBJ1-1	TGTGCCATCAGTGAGAGGGACGGCTCGTGGGTTATGAACACTGAAGCTTTCTTT	CAISERDGSWVMNTEAFF
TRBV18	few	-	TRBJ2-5	TGTGCCAGCTCACCACTGACGGGGACGGGGCAAGAGACCCAGTACTTC	CASSPLTGTGQETQYF
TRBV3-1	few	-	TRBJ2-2	TGTGCCAGCAGCTACGCGAACACCGGGGAGCTGTTTTTT	CASSYANTGELFF
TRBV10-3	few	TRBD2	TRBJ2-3	TGTGCCATCAGACCTAGCGGGCGGGGGGCAGATACGCAGTATTTT	CAIRPSGRGADTQYF
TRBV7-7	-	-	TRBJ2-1	TGTGCTAGCAGCTTAGGAGGACAGAACAATGAGCAGTTCTTC	CASSLGGQNNEQFF
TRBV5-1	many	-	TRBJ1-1	TGCGCCAGCAGCTTAGGGCAGGGGTACACTGAAGCTTTCTTT	CASSLGQGYTEAFF
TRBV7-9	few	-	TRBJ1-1	TGTGCCAGCAGCCCGGGCAGGGGTAACACTGAAGCTTTCTTT	CASSPGRGNTEAFF
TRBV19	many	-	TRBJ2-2	TGTGCCAGTAGTCCCTCGACGGGAACGGCCGCGAACACCGGGGAGCTGTTTTTT	CASSPSTGTAANTGELFF
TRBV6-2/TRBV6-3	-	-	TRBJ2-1	TGTGCCAGCAGAAGCAGGGCATTAAGGTCCAATGAGCAGTTCTTC	CASRSRALRSNEQFF